This record covers a single T cell receptor (beta chain). Trimming stripped 8 bases from V and 5 bases from J, with 15 bases between. Germline assignment: CDR1 MDHEN and CDR2 SYDVKM. The CDR3 length is 13 residues. Assay: immunoSEQ multiplex PCR; the TCRdb copy retains only in-frame clones and omits some. Of under 50,000 clones detected, 85% to 90% appear once; the ten largest clones hold 0.45% to 0.65%. The sample comes from a study of T cell changes during pregnancy in multiple sclerosis. The V and J genes are TRBV28 and TRBJ2-5; D gene unclear. This receptor was identified in a female donor with multiple sclerosis, enrolled in a pregnancy study. Sequencing used CD4+ T cells from peripheral blood mononuclear cells, obtained before pregnancy. DNA for the CDR3: TGTGCCAGCTCTGAGGTCTCTCGGGAGACCCAGTACTTC. Translation: CASSEVSRETQYF.